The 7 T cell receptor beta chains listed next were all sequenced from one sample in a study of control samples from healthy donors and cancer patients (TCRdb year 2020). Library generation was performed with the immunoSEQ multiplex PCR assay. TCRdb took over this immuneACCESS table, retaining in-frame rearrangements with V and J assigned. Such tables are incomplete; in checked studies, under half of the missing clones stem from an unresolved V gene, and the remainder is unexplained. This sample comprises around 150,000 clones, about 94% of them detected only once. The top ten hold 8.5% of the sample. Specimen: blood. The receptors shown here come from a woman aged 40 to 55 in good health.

The CDR3 reads CASSLVKDGGGYTF. For the CDR3, the DNA is TGTGCCAGCAGCTTAGTAAAGGACGGAGGGGGCTACACCTTC. This chain joins TRBV7-6 and TRBJ1-2; D unclear. CDR1 and CDR2 from the germline V gene are SGHVS and FNYEAQ. CDR3 length: 14 amino acids. Trimming left V 1 base short and J 8 bases short, with 14 bases between.

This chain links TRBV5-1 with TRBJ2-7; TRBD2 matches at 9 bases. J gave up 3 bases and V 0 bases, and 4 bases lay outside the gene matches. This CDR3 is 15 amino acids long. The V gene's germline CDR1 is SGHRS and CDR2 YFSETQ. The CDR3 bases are TGCGCCAGCAGCTTGGTGCTAGCGGGAAACTACGAGCAGTACTTC. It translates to CASSLVLAGNYEQYF. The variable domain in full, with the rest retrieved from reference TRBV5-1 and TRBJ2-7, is KAGVTQTPRYLIKTRGQQVTLSCSPISGHRSVSWYQQTPGQGLQFLFEYFSETQRNKGNFPGRFSGRQFSNSRSEMNVSTLELGDSALYLCASSLVLAGNYEQYFGPGTRLTVT.

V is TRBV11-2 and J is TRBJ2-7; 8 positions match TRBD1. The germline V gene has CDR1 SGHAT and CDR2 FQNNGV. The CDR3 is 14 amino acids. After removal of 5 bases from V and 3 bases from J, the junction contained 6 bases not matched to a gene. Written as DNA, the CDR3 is TGTGCCAGCAGCGCATCGACAGGGGTCTACGAGCAGTACTTC. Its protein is CASSASTGVYEQYF.

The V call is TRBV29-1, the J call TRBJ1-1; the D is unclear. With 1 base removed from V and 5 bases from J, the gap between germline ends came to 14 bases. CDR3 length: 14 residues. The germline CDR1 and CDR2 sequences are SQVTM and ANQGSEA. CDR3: CSVEGPMRRTEAFF. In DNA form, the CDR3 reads TGCAGCGTTGAAGGGCCCATGCGACGGACTGAAGCTTTCTTT.

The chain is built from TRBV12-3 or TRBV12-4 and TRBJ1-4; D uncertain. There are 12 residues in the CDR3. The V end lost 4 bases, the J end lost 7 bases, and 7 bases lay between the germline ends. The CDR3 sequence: CASSWQREKLFF. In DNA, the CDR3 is TGTGCCAGCAGTTGGCAGCGTGAAAAACTGTTTTTT.

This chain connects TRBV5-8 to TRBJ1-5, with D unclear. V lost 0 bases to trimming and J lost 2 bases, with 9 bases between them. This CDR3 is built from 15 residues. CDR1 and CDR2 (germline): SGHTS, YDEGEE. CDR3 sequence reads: CASSLVPLGNQPQHF. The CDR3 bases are TGTGCCAGCAGCTTGGTTCCATTGGGCAATCAGCCCCAGCATTTT.

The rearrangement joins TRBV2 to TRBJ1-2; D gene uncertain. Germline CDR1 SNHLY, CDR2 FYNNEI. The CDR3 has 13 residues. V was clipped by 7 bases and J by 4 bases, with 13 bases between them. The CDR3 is CASNRLLLYGYTF. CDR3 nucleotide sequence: TGTGCCAGCAACCGACTGCTTCTCTATGGCTACACCTTC.